Presented here are 7 T cell receptor beta chains from one specimen sequenced in a study of shared clonotypes between healthy human individuals. The method was immunoSEQ multiplex PCR; TCRdb's version includes in-frame clones alone and lacks a portion of them. The sample consists of 1.4 million or so clones, approximately 98.5% of them appearing once. Material: naive CD4+ T cells sorted from blood. The subset is: CD45RA+ positively selected. The receptors come from a man aged 25-40 years in good health.

This clone came up once. This rearrangement joins TRBV5-1 to TRBJ2-5, with 13 bases fitting TRBD2. V dropped 4 bases and J dropped 2; count of bases not matched to a gene: 11. CDR1 is SGHRS and CDR2 is YFSETQ in the germline V gene. The CDR3 covers 18 residues. CDR3 nucleotide sequence: TGCGCCAGCAGCCTTAGCGTCCGACTAGCGGGAGGACAAGAGACCCAGTACTTC. Its protein is CASSLSVRLAGGQETQYF.

The V call is TRBV9, the J call TRBJ2-5, with 8 nucleotides matching TRBD1. This CDR3 has 14 residues. Germline CDR1 and CDR2: SGDLS and YYNGEE. The J segment lost 2 bases and the V segment lost 2 bases, leaving 2 bases of the junction unmatched. The CDR3 here is CASSVTGVQETQYF. DNA for the CDR3: TGTGCCAGCAGCGTGACAGGGGTTCAAGAGACCCAGTACTTC.

V usage is TRBV19 and J usage is TRBJ1-5; D call uncertain. Deletions cut 5 bases from V and 6 bases from J, with 11 bases between. The CDR3 covers 13 residues. CDR1 and CDR2 from the germline V gene are LNHDA and SQIVND (reference sequence). CDR3 residues: CASSSMVGQPQHF. The CDR3 nucleotides are TGTGCCAGTAGTTCGATGGTCGGTCAGCCCCAGCATTTT.

The chain has TRBV7-9 and TRBJ2-1; 8 bases map to TRBD2. This CDR3 is built from 15 residues. J gave up 9 bases and V 5 bases, and 12 bases lay outside the gene matches. Germline CDR1 and CDR2: SEHNR and FQNEAQ (reference sequence). The CDR3 here is CASSTAGTRFGEQFF. CDR3 sequence (DNA): TGTGCCAGCAGCACGGCCGGGACTAGGTTTGGTGAGCAGTTCTTC.

The rearrangement links TRBV14 to TRBJ1-1; D unresolved. This CDR3 comprises 15 residues. CDR1 and CDR2 from the germline V gene are SGHDN and FVKESK. With 0 bases removed from V and 6 bases from J, the gap between germline ends came to 14 bases. The CDR3 region is CASSQEMFFGAEAFF. DNA of the CDR3: TGTGCCAGCAGCCAAGAAATGTTCTTCGGGGCTGAAGCTTTCTTT.

The chain uses TRBV5-1 and TRBJ2-7; 7 nucleotides line up with TRBD2. This CDR3 comprises 15 residues. With V trimmed by 4 bases and J by 3 bases, 10 bases remained unmatched. Germline assignment: CDR1 SGHRS and CDR2 YFSETQ. CDR3 sequence (DNA): TGCGCCAGCAGCACTGGGACTACCATCCTCTACGAGCAGTACTTC. It is translated as CASSTGTTILYEQYF.

This chain joins TRBV18 and TRBJ2-5; TRBD2 matches at 8 bases. The CDR3 covers 18 residues. V lost 0 bases and J lost 3; bases outside the gene matches: 12. Germline-derived CDR1 and CDR2 are KGHSH and LQKENI. The CDR3 here is CASSPPFGATSGKETQYF. In nucleotides, the CDR3 is TGTGCCAGCTCACCACCATTTGGAGCAACTAGCGGCAAAGAGACCCAGTACTTC.